The 6 T cell receptor beta chains in this list originate from one sample, sequenced in a study of fetal regulatory T cell absence and autoimmunity. TCRdb keeps only in-frame clones here, not all; method: immunoSEQ multiplex PCR. The repertoire holds about 95,000 clones, with more than 70% as singletons. The sequencing input was pancreas tissue. These receptors were obtained from a male donor with IPEX syndrome.

This chain joins TRBV6-5 and TRBJ1-2, with D unresolved. V lost 5 bases, J lost 8 bases, and 9 bases lay in between. This CDR3 is built from 11 residues. Germline CDR1 is MNHEY and CDR2 is SVGAGI. The CDR3, as DNA: TGTGCCAGCAGTGTTTGGATCGGCTACACCTTC. Amino acids: CASSVWIGYTF.

V and J are TRBV7-8 and TRBJ2-5; 16 nucleotides match TRBD2. V lost 5 bases and J lost 5; bases outside the gene matches: 5. Germline values: CDR1 SGHVS, CDR2 FQNEAQ. The CDR3 is made up of 16 amino acids. The CDR3 loop reads CASSAGLAGGLETQYF. In nucleotides, the CDR3 is TGTGCCAGCAGCGCGGGACTAGCGGGGGGGCTGGAGACCCAGTACTTC.

The chain is built from TRBV30 and TRBJ2-3; 12 positions match TRBD2. With V trimmed by 1 base and J by 4 bases, 0 bases remained unmatched. The CDR3 has 14 residues. The germline V gene encodes CDR1 GTSNPN and CDR2 SVGIG (reference sequence). CDR3 loop: CAWSASGGADTQYF. In DNA form, the CDR3 reads TGTGCCTGGAGTGCTAGCGGGGGGGCAGATACGCAGTATTTT.

The chain uses TRBV5-1 and TRBJ2-3; 14 nucleotides match TRBD2. Germline CDR1 reads SGHRS; CDR2 reads YFSETQ. There are 18 residues in the CDR3. Trimming removed 4 bases from V and 0 bases from J; junction bases left unmatched: 7. In DNA, the CDR3 is TGCGCCAGCAGCGGCGGACTAGCGGGGGGCGGTAGCACAGATACGCAGTATTTT. Its translation is CASSGGLAGGGSTDTQYF.

The chain is built from TRBV27 and TRBJ2-3, with TRBD2 matching over 7 bases. CDR3 length: 14 residues. The V gene's germline CDR1 is MNHEY and CDR2 SMNVEV (reference sequence). V was clipped by 11 bases and J by 4 bases; unmatched bases: 12. The CDR3 DNA sequence: TGTGCCCGACTGGGGGGGGATGGGCCAGATACGCAGTATTTT. The encoded protein is CARLGGDGPDTQYF.

This rearrangement joins TRBV27 to TRBJ2-7, with 12 nucleotides matching TRBD1. Germline V lookup: CDR1 MNHEY, CDR2 SMNVEV (reference sequence). CDR3 length: 14 amino acids. The ends lost 2 bases at V and 5 bases at J; junction bases unmatched: 1. Here the CDR3 DNA reads TGTGCCAGCAGTTTAGGGACAGGGGGCCACGAGCAGTACTTC. Its protein is CASSLGTGGHEQYF.